These 25 T cell receptor beta chains originate from one sample sequenced in a study of cytomegalovirus exposure and HLA in healthy donors (dated by TCRdb to the late 2010s). Library generation was performed with the immunoSEQ multiplex PCR assay. The multiplex PCR relied on a mix of 60 forward primers for TCR Vbeta segments and 13 reverse primers for TCR Jbeta segments. This immuneACCESS table, as held by TCRdb, lists in-frame sequences with V and J called but not all clones. Of the missing ones, under half trace to an unresolved V gene in checked studies; the others have no known cause. The sample table records about 200,000 clones; about 82% of these occur just once. The leading ten clones occupy 2.3% of the sample. Specimen: PBMCs. Receptors were obtained from a woman aged 50 to 65 in good health and CMV-seronegative.

The chain uses TRBV7-6 and TRBJ2-3; D perhaps matches TRBD2 (6 bases). This CDR3 contains 15 residues. Per the germline V gene, CDR1 is SGHVS and CDR2 is FNYEAQ. Trimming left V 5 bases short and J 3 bases short, with 15 bases between. The CDR3 spells CASSGRTTLTDTQYF. DNA for the CDR3: TGTGCCAGCAGCGGAAGGACTACTTTAACAGATACGCAGTATTTT.

This clone occurred a few times. The CDR3 protein is CASSDPSGTPNTGELFF. CDR3 nucleotides: TGTGCCAGCAGTGACCCTAGCGGGACTCCTAACACCGGGGAGCTGTTTTTT. The chain employs TRBV6-1 and TRBJ2-2; 9 bases match TRBD2. The CDR3 consists of 17 residues. Germline V gene lookup returns CDR1 MNHNS and CDR2 SASEGT. V trimming: 3 bases; J trimming: 2 bases; junction bases outside the gene matches: 7.

The J gene is TRBJ2-1, the V gene TRBV5-1; D is possibly TRBD2 (5 bases). The CDR3 is 16 residues long. Germline V gene data show CDR1 as SGHRS and CDR2 as YFSETQ. The V and J ends lost 4 bases and 8 bases respectively, with 22 bases between them. CDR3 nucleotides: TGCGCCAGCAGCCGGACTTATCAACCTAGGACGGATGAGCAGTTCTTC. Protein sequence: CASSRTYQPRTDEQFF.

The rearrangement joins TRBV6-1 to TRBJ2-7, with TRBD1 matching 9 bases. Germline V lookup: CDR1 MNHNS, CDR2 SASEGT. V shed 6 bases, J shed 5 bases, and the junction held 8 bases outside the gene matches. This CDR3 is built from 14 residues. CDR3 region: CASRLGQGTDEQYF. The CDR3 DNA reads TGTGCCAGCAGGTTAGGACAGGGGACGGACGAGCAGTACTTC.

Concerning this clone itself: One junction end disagrees with the germline gene, perhaps due to a read error. The chain uses TRBV7-9 and TRBJ2-7; D uncertain. Germline values: CDR1 SEHNR, CDR2 FQNEAQ (reference sequence). The CDR3 covers 11 residues. Here the CDR3 reads CSSSFEYEQYF. The CDR3 region has the DNA TGTTCCAGCAGCTTTGAGTACGAGCAGTACTTC.

The sample holds a few counts of this clone. V usage is TRBV7-2 and J usage is TRBJ2-1; 10 bases are shared with TRBD2. The V segment lost 2 bases and the J segment 8 bases; nucleotides outside the gene matches: 12. Germline CDR1 and CDR2: SGHTA and FQGNSA. This CDR3 comprises 17 residues. The CDR3 nucleotides read TGTGCCAGCAGCTTACGTCTAACTAGCGGGGCTTTAGATGAGCAGTTCTTC. Encoded protein: CASSLRLTSGALDEQFF.

V and J are TRBV6-6 and TRBJ2-7; unclear D gene. CDR3 length equals 13 residues. The V gene's germline CDR1 is MNHNY and CDR2 SVGAGI (reference sequence). The V end was cut by 6 bases, the J end by 2 bases, with 11 bases between. CDR3 in DNA: TGTGCCAGCAGCCGGAACAGCCCCTACGAGCAGTACTTC. Translation: CASSRNSPYEQYF.

The gene calls are TRBV30 and TRBJ2-3; TRBD1 agrees at 8 bases. Germline V lookup: CDR1 GTSNPN, CDR2 SVGIG (reference sequence). The CDR3 is made up of 14 amino acids. With 1 base clipped from V and 1 base from J, the junction kept 1 base outside the gene matches. CDR3 region: CAWSATGGTDTQYF. Written as DNA, the CDR3 is TGTGCCTGGAGTGCGACAGGGGGCACAGATACGCAGTATTTT.

The chain has TRBV5-4 and TRBJ1-2; the D gene is possibly TRBD1 (5 bases). Trimming took off 3 bases at V and 4 bases at J, with 22 bases between the two ends. Looked up from germline, CDR1 is SGHNT and CDR2 is YYREEE (reference sequence). The CDR3 contains 17 residues. The DNA of the CDR3 is TGTGCCAGCAGCTCCCTCCCCGACAGTGCCCCTTTCTATGGCTACACCTTC. Its protein is CASSSLPDSAPFYGYTF.

V and J are TRBV27 and TRBJ1-2; D gene ambiguous. This CDR3 contains 14 residues. V was shortened by 5 bases and J by 5 bases, with 15 bases between the two germline ends. Germline CDR1 MNHEY, CDR2 SMNVEV (reference sequence). The CDR3 protein is CASSPSGIAYGYTF. DNA of the CDR3: TGTGCCAGCAGTCCATCGGGGATCGCGTATGGCTACACCTTC.

The genes are TRBV4-1 and TRBJ2-5, with TRBD2 identical over 11 bases. V was pared by 1 base and J by 1 base, with 8 bases of the junction left unmatched. This CDR3 comprises 18 residues. CDR1 is MGHRA and CDR2 is YSYEKL in the germline V gene. Here the CDR3 DNA reads TGCGCCAGCAGCCAAGTACCACTACTAGCGGGAGTCCAAGAGACCCAGTACTTC. This gives the protein CASSQVPLLAGVQETQYF.

The chain joins TRBV28 to TRBJ1-1; D is unresolved. CDR3 size: 15 residues. V was shortened by 4 bases and J by 6 bases, with 18 bases between the two germline ends. From germline, CDR1 is MDHEN and CDR2 SYDVKM. The CDR3 DNA reads as TGTGCCAGCAGTTCACCTTTCCTTACACTATCTGAAGCTTTCTTT. It translates to CASSSPFLTLSEAFF.

CDR3 sequence reads: CASSLDRPPNEQFF. The CDR3 region has the DNA TGTGCCAGCAGCTTGGACAGGCCCCCCAATGAGCAGTTCTTC. The chain uses TRBV7-6 and TRBJ2-1; the match to TRBD1 covers 7 bases. The germline V gene has CDR1 SGHVS and CDR2 FNYEAQ. Unmatched junction bases numbered 5, after V lost 3 bases and J lost 6 bases. The CDR3 loop spans 14 amino acids.

The chain uses TRBV19 and TRBJ1-2; D gene ambiguous. V lost 2 bases and J 0 bases, leaving 13 bases between the germline ends. This CDR3 is built from 16 residues. Per the germline V gene, CDR1 is LNHDA and CDR2 is SQIVND (reference sequence). The chain's CDR3 is CASSIWQVSTNYGYTF. The CDR3 DNA sequence: TGTGCCAGTAGTATATGGCAGGTCTCAACTAACTATGGCTACACCTTC.

V usage is TRBV5-1 and J usage is TRBJ2-7, with 10 bases aligning to TRBD1. With 0 bases clipped from V and 5 bases from J, the junction kept 14 bases outside the gene matches. Germline V gene sequence: CDR1 SGHRS, CDR2 YFSETQ. The CDR3 is made up of 18 amino acids. CDR3 DNA sequence: TGCGCCAGCAGCTTGGGGCCCCTCAGGGGACAGGGGTACAACGAGCAGTACTTC. Translating it yields CASSLGPLRGQGYNEQYF.

The chain uses TRBV28 and TRBJ1-2; tentative D call: TRBD1 (6 bases). Germline V gene data show CDR1 as MDHEN and CDR2 as SYDVKM. This CDR3 contains 13 residues. The ends were cut back, 4 bases at V and 6 bases at J, with 12 bases in the middle. CDR3 residues: CASSSGVVNGYTF. The CDR3 region has the DNA TGTGCCAGCAGTTCAGGGGTGGTGAATGGCTACACCTTC.

This clone was seen only a few times. This rearrangement joins TRBV6-5 to TRBJ2-1, with 7 bases matching TRBD2. Germline assignment: CDR1 MNHEY and CDR2 SVGAGI. The CDR3 is made up of 15 amino acids. With V trimmed by 9 bases and J by 4 bases, 12 bases remained unmatched. CDR3 sequence: CASHQTGTTYNEQFF. The CDR3 DNA sequence: TGTGCCAGTCACCAAACCGGGACTACTTACAATGAGCAGTTCTTC.

CDR3 nucleotide sequence: TGTGCCAGCAGCTTGACCAAGACTAGCGAGGACCCCGGGGAGCTGTTTTTT. It yields the protein CASSLTKTSEDPGELFF. The rearrangement uses TRBV5-4 and TRBJ2-2, with TRBD2 identical over 8 bases. With V trimmed by 1 base and J by 6 bases, 11 bases remained unmatched. The CDR3 runs 17 residues. From germline, CDR1 is SGHNT and CDR2 YYREEE (reference sequence).

The chain uses TRBV19 and TRBJ1-5; the D gene is possibly TRBD1 (6 bases). The CDR3 is 15 residues long. V shed 5 bases and J shed 6 bases, with 17 bases lying between them. The V gene's germline CDR1 is LNHDA and CDR2 SQIVND (reference sequence). The CDR3 sequence: CASSRPGGGGQPQHF. The CDR3 DNA sequence: TGTGCCAGTAGTCGGCCCGGAGGGGGGGGTCAGCCCCAGCATTTT.

The chain uses TRBV4-2 and TRBJ1-1, with 7 bases lining up with TRBD1. The V and J ends lost 0 bases and 6 bases, in that order; junction bases with no gene match: 10. This CDR3 is 16 amino acids long. The germline CDR1 and CDR2 sequences are LGHNA and YNFKEQ. The CDR3 here is CASSQDSSGGRAEAFF. The CDR3 coding sequence is TGTGCCAGCAGCCAAGATTCATCAGGGGGTAGGGCTGAAGCTTTCTTT.

This clone appeared a single time. V and J are TRBV28 and TRBJ2-7; 10 nucleotides match TRBD2. J was trimmed by 0 bases and V by 6 bases; bases with no gene match: 5. The CDR3 has 15 amino acids. Germline V gene lookup returns CDR1 MDHEN and CDR2 SYDVKM. The CDR3 sequence: CASRGGTSDSYEQYF. CDR3 nucleotide sequence: TGTGCCAGCAGAGGCGGGACTAGCGACTCCTACGAGCAGTACTTC. The whole variable domain, remainder taken from reference TRBV28 and TRBJ2-7, is DVKVTQSSRYLVKRTGEKVFLECVQDMDHENMFWYRQDPGLGLRLIYFSYDVKMKEKGDIPEGYSVSREKKERFSLILESASTNQTSMYLCASRGGTSDSYEQYFGPGTRLTVT.

The chain joins TRBV7-3 to TRBJ2-3; D is unresolved. Per germline, CDR1 SGHTA and CDR2 FQGTGA. V was trimmed by 5 bases and J by 5 bases, leaving 8 bases between them. This CDR3 is 12 amino acids long. CDR3 nucleotide sequence: TGTGCCAGCAGCCAGCTAGGAGATACGCAGTATTTT. Translated, it gives CASSQLGDTQYF.

The rearrangement joins TRBV28 to TRBJ1-1; D remains ambiguous. The germline CDR1 and CDR2 sequences are MDHEN and SYDVKM. Trimming stripped 4 bases from V and 0 bases from J, with 12 bases between. The CDR3 length is 15 residues. The CDR3 DNA is TGTGCCAGCAGTTACTTTTCAGGCATGAACACTGAAGCTTTCTTT. Amino acid sequence: CASSYFSGMNTEAFF.

This chain connects TRBV4-1 to TRBJ2-3; 8 nucleotides match TRBD2. The V gene's germline CDR1 is MGHRA and CDR2 YSYEKL. The CDR3 is 17 amino acids. The trim removed 1 base at V and 2 bases at J, leaving 8 bases unmatched. CDR3 amino acids: CASSQGTLADLTDTQYF. CDR3 DNA sequence: TGCGCCAGCAGCCAAGGTACACTAGCGGATCTCACAGATACGCAGTATTTT.

This chain uses TRBV30 with TRBJ2-3, with D unresolved. CDR1 and CDR2 from the germline V gene are GTSNPN and SVGIG (reference sequence). The germline V and J ends were trimmed by 0 bases and 5 bases, with 6 bases remaining between them. The CDR3 has 12 residues. The CDR3 sequence: CAWSVLGDTQYF. CDR3 in DNA: TGTGCCTGGAGTGTACTCGGAGATACGCAGTATTTT. The full variable domain, completed using reference TRBV30 and TRBJ2-3, is SQTIHQWPATLVQPVGSPLSLECTVEGTSNPNLYWYRQAAGRGLQLLFYSVGIGQISSEVPQNLSASRPQDRQFILSSKKLLLSDSGFYLCAWSVLGDTQYFGPGTRLTVL.